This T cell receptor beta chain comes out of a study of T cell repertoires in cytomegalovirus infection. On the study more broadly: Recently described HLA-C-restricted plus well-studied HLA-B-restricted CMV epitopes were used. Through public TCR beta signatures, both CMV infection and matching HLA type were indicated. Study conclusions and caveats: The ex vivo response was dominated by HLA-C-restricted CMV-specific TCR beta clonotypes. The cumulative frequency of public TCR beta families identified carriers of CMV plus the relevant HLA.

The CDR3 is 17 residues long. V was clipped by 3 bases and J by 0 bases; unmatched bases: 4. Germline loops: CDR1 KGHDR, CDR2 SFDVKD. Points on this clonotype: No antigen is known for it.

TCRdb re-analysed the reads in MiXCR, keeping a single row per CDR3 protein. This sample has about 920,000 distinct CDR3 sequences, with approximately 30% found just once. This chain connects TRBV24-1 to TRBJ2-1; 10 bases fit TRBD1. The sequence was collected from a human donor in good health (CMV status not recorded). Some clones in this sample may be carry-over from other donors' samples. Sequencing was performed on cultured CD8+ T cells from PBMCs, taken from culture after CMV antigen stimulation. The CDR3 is CATSDIDRGPSYNEQFF. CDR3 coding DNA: TGTGCCACCAGTGATATAGACAGGGGGCCCTCCTACAATGAGCAGTTCTTC.